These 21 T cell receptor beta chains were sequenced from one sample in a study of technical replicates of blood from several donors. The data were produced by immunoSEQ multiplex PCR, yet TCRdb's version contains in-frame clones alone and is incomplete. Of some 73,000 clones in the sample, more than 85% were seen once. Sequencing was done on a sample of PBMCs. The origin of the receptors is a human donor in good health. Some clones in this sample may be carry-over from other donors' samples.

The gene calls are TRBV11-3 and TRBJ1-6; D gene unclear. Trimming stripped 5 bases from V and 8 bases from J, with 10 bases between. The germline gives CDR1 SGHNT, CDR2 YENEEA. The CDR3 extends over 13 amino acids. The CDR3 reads CASSPSGDSPLHF. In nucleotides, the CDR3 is TGTGCCAGCAGCCCCTCCGGGGATTCACCCCTCCACTTT. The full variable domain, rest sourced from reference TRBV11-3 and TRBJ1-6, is EAGVVQSPRYKIIEKKQPVAFWCNPISGHNTLYWYLQNLGQGPELLIRYENEEAVDDSQLPKDRFSAERLKGVDSTLKIQPAELGDSAVYLCASSPSGDSPLHFGNGTRLTVT.

The CDR3 bases are TGTGCCAGCAGCTTAGGGGCAGGCCAATTCTATGGCTACACCTTC. Amino acids: CASSLGAGQFYGYTF. The rearrangement joins TRBV7-9 to TRBJ1-2; D remains unclear. CDR3 length: 15 residues. The V and J ends lost 1 base and 4 bases respectively, with 13 bases between them. CDR1 and CDR2 from the germline V gene are SEHNR and FQNEAQ (reference sequence).

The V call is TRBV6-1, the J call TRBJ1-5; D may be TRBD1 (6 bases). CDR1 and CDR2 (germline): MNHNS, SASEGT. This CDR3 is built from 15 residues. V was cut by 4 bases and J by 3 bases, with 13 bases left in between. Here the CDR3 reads CASSGTGSSNQPQHF. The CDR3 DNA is TGTGCCAGCAGTGGTACAGGGTCCTCCAATCAGCCCCAGCATTTT.

The CDR3 here is CASSLGPGTIQPQHF. The CDR3 DNA follows: TGTGCCAGCAGCTTGGGACCCGGGACAATTCAGCCCCAGCATTTT. The chain couples TRBV7-8 to TRBJ1-5; D might be TRBD1 (6 bases). The CDR3 totals 15 residues. Germline CDR1 reads SGHVS; CDR2 reads FQNEAQ. V was clipped by 3 bases and J by 6 bases, with 15 bases between them. Based on the CDR3 plus reference TRBV7-8 and TRBJ1-5, the full variable domain is GAGVSQSPRYKVAKRGQDVALRCDPISGHVSLFWYQQALGQGPEFLTYFQNEAQLDKSGLPSDRFFAERPEGSVSTLKIQRTQQEDSAVYLCASSLGPGTIQPQHFGDGTRLSIL.

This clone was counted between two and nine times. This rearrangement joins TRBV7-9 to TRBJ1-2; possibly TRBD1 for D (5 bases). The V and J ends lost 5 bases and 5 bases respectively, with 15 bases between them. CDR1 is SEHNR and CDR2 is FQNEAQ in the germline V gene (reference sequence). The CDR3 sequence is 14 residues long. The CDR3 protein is CASSKDQGWYGYTF. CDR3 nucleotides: TGTGCCAGCAGCAAAGACCAGGGTTGGTATGGCTACACCTTC.

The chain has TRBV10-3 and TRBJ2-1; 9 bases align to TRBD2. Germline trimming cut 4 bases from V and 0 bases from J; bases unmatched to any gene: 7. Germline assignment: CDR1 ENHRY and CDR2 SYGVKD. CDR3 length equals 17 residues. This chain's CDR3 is CAISASGRTSSYNEQFF. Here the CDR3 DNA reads TGTGCCATCAGTGCCAGCGGGAGGACGAGCTCCTACAATGAGCAGTTCTTC.

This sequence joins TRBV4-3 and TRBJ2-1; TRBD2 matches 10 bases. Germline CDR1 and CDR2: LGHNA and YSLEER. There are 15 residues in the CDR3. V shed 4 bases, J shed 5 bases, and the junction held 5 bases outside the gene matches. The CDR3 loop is CASSPTSGANNEQFF. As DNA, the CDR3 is TGCGCCAGCAGCCCAACTAGCGGGGCTAACAATGAGCAGTTCTTC.

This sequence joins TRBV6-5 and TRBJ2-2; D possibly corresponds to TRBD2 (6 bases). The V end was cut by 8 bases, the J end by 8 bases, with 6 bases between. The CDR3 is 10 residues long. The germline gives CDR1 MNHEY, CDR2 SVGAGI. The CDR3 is CASGRGELFF. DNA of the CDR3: TGTGCCAGCGGGAGGGGGGAGCTGTTTTTT.

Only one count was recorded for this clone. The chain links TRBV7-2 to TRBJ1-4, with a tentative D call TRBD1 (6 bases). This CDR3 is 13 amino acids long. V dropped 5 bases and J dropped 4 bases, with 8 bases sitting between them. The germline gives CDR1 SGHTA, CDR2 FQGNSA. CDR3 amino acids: CASSRGGNEKLFF. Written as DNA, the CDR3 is TGTGCCAGCAGCCGAGGGGGTAATGAAAAACTGTTTTTT.

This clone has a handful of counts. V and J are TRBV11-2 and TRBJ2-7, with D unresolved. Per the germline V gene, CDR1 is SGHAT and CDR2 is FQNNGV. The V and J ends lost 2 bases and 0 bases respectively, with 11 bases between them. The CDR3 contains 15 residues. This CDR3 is CASSLYYPGSYEQYF. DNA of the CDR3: TGTGCCAGCAGCTTATATTACCCCGGCTCCTACGAGCAGTACTTC.

The CDR3 loop is CASGLFDRGGVDEAFF. The CDR3, as DNA: TGTGCTAGTGGCCTATTCGACAGGGGAGGGGTAGATGAAGCTTTCTTT. The V call is TRBV12-5, the J call TRBJ1-1, with 8 bases fitting TRBD1. V shed 6 bases and J 7 bases; nucleotides not matched to a gene: 16. The germline CDR1 and CDR2 sequences are LGHNT and FRNRAP. The CDR3 runs 16 residues.

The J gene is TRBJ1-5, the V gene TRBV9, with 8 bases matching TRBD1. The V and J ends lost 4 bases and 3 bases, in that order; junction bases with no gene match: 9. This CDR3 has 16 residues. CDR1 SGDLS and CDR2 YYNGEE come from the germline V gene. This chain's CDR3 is CASSLGQGRDNQPQHF. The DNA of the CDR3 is TGTGCCAGCAGCCTAGGACAGGGAAGGGACAATCAGCCCCAGCATTTT.

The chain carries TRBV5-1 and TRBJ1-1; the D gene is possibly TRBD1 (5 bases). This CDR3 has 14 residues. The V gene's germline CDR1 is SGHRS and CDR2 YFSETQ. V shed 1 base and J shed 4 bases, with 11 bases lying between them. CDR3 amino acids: CASSLSGVSTEAFF. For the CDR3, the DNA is TGCGCCAGCAGCTTGTCGGGGGTATCCACTGAAGCTTTCTTT. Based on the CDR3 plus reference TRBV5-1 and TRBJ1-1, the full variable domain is KAGVTQTPRYLIKTRGQQVTLSCSPISGHRSVSWYQQTPGQGLQFLFEYFSETQRNKGNFPGRFSGRQFSNSRSEMNVSTLELGDSALYLCASSLSGVSTEAFFGQGTRLTVV.

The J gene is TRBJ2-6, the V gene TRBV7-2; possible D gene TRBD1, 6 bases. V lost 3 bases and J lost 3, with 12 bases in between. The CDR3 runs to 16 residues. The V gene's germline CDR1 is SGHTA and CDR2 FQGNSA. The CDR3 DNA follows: TGTGCCAGCAGCTTTCCCAGGGGCAATGGGGCCAACGTCCTGACTTTC. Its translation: CASSFPRGNGANVLTF.

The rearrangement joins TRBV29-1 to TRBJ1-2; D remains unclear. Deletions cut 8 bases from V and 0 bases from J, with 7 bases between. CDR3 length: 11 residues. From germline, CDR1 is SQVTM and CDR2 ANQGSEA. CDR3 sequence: CSFTANYGYTF. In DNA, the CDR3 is TGCAGCTTCACAGCTAACTATGGCTACACCTTC.

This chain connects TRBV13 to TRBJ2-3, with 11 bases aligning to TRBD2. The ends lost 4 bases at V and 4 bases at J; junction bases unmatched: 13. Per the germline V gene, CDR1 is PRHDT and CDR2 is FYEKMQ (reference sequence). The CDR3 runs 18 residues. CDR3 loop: CASSWGLAESEGPDTQYF. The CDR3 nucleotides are TGTGCCAGCAGCTGGGGACTAGCGGAGTCCGAGGGGCCAGATACGCAGTATTTT.

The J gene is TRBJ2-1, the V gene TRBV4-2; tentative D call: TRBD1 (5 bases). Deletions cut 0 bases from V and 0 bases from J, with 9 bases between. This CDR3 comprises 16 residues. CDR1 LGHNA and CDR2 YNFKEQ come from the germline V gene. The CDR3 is CASSQDEQGSYNEQFF. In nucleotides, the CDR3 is TGTGCCAGCAGCCAAGACGAGCAGGGCTCCTACAATGAGCAGTTCTTC.

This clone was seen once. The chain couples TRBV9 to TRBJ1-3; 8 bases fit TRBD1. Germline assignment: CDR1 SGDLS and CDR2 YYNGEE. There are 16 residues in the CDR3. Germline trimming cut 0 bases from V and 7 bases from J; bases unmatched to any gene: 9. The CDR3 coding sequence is TGTGCCAGCAGCGTAGGGCCAGGGGGCGGAGGGAACACCATATATTTT. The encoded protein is CASSVGPGGGGNTIYF.

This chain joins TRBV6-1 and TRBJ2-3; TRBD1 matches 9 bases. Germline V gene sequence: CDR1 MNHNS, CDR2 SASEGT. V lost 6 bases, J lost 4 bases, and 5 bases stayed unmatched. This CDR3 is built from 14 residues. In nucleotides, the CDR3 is TGTGCCAGCAGGGCCACAGGGGGCGCAGATACGCAGTATTTT. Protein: CASRATGGADTQYF.

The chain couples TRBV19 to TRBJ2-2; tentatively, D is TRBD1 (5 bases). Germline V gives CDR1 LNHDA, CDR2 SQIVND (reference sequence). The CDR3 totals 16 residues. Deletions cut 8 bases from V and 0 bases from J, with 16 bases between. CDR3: CASQGKAGPNTGELFF. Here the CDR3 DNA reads TGTGCCAGTCAGGGTAAGGCTGGCCCGAACACCGGGGAGCTGTTTTTT.

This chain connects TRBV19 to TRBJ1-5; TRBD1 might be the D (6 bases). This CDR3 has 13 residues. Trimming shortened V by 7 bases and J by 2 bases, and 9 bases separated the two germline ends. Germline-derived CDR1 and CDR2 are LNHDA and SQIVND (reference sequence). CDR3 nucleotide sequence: TGTGCCAGTAACAGGGATGGCAATCAGCCCCAGCATTTT. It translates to CASNRDGNQPQHF.